The source of this T cell receptor beta chain is a study of shared clonotypes between healthy human individuals. In the study overall: Three CD4 naive, three CD4 memory, two CD8 naive and one CD8 memory plate were used per donor.

Study-level findings and limits: Rarefaction analysis demonstrated incomplete sorted-subset sequencing notwithstanding large depth. Across a handful of donors, naive CD4 shared 5% to 6.5%, naive CD8 around 4%, memory CD4 about 2.5%, memory CD8 0.35% to 0.5%.

Generated by immunoSEQ multiplex PCR, the TCRdb table keeps only in-frame clones and is missing some. The data show about 230,000 clones, with 60% to 80% seen just once and 8.5% to 14% held by the top ten. CDR3 length equals 14 residues. V lost 3 bases to trimming and J lost 0 bases; unmatched junction nucleotides: 3. Germline V CDR1 and CDR2: SGDLS, YYNGEE. The sample holds a few counts of this clone. The antigen remains undetermined. A CD45RA-negative memory subset and a CD45RA+ naive subset were separated from the CD4+ cells. The genes are TRBV9 and TRBJ2-7; 7 bases map to TRBD2. The clonotype was recovered from a man in his thirties or forties in good health. The sample was memory CD4+ T cells sorted from blood. Noted subset: CD45RA-negative fraction. In nucleotides, the CDR3 is TGTGCCAGCAGCGAAAGCGGGGCCTCCTACGAGCAGTACTTC. As protein: CASSESGASYEQYF. Complete variable domain (other parts from reference TRBV9 and TRBJ2-7): DSGVTQTPKHLITATGQRVTLRCSPRSGDLSVYWYQQSLDQGLQFLIQYYNGEERAKGNILERFSAQQFPDLHSELNLSSLELGDSALYFCASSESGASYEQYFGPGTRLTVT.